What follows describes a single TCR beta chain. Its antigen remains unidentified. Use of 60 Vbeta and 13 Jbeta primers characterized the PCR. In the original processing: In a later analysis, around 10 million of 65 million to 90 million unique beta chains occurred in at least two donors. TCRdb keeps only in-frame clones here, not all; method: immunoSEQ multiplex PCR. Clone size and V and J calls were adopted from that table, with D and trimming inferred from the DNA. The repertoire holds about 130,000 clones, with around 81% as singletons. The germline CDR1 and CDR2 sequences are SGHRS and YFSETQ. Trimming removed 2 bases at V and 3 bases at J, with 16 bases between. This CDR3 region has 16 residues. This sample was taken from a study of cytomegalovirus exposure and HLA in healthy donors. Study results and limitations: Later on, an analysis showed TCR association rates differing by HLA locus, with DRB1 the most and HLA-C the fewest. For most subjects, TCR beta sequences were reported to predict HLA-A and HLA-B alleles with accuracy.

J is TRBJ2-3 and V is TRBV5-1, with a tentative D call TRBD1 (7 bases). The sample consisted of PBMCs. This TCR came from a woman aged 50 to 65 in good health and CMV-seronegative. CDR3 protein: CASSLISGGQTDTQYF. CDR3 DNA sequence: TGCGCCAGCAGCTTAATCTCAGGGGGGCAGACAGATACGCAGTATTTT.